The 23 T cell receptor beta chains given below trace back to one sample, sequenced in a study of shared clonotypes between healthy human individuals. Positive CCR7 selection of CD45RO-negative cells yielded the naive CD8 cells, and terminally differentiated effector memory CD45RA+ cells were excluded. Data came from immunoSEQ multiplex PCR; TCRdb stores just in-frame clones and leaves some out. The sample holds about 2.1 million clones, around 93% seen once. The specimen was naive CD8+ T cells from PBMCs. These TCRs come from a man aged 18 to 30 in good health. Some clones in this sample may be carry-over from other donors' samples.

This rearrangement joins TRBV11-3 to TRBJ2-2; D remains ambiguous. The CDR3 loop spans 15 amino acids. The germline gives CDR1 SGHNT, CDR2 YENEEA. The ends were cut back, 5 bases at V and 0 bases at J, with 10 bases in the middle. This CDR3 is CASSGWTANTGELFF. The CDR3 DNA reads TGTGCCAGCAGCGGATGGACGGCGAACACCGGGGAGCTGTTTTTT.

This chain connects TRBV5-6 to TRBJ1-1; no reliable D call. V was cut by 4 bases and J by 0 bases, with 13 bases left in between. The CDR3 covers 15 residues. Germline CDR1 and CDR2: SGHDT and YYEEEE. CDR3 protein: CASSGEAGMNTEAFF. The CDR3 bases are TGTGCCAGCAGCGGAGAGGCGGGAATGAACACTGAAGCTTTCTTT.

The chain has TRBV30 and TRBJ2-1, with 7 bases identical to TRBD1. Germline lookup yields CDR1 GTSNPN and CDR2 SVGIG (reference sequence). The CDR3 extends over 15 amino acids. Trimming at V came to 3 bases and at J to 4 bases, leaving 9 bases not matched to a gene. The CDR3 DNA is TGTGCCTGGAGCCCAGGGACAGAGATTTACAATGAGCAGTTCTTC. Translation: CAWSPGTEIYNEQFF.

Comment on this clone: The sample carries other DNA sequences with the same CDR3. This chain connects TRBV19 to TRBJ2-7; TRBD1 agrees at 11 bases. The germline CDR1 and CDR2 sequences are LNHDA and SQIVND (reference sequence). Unmatched junction bases numbered 4, after V lost 5 bases and J lost 4 bases. The CDR3 length is 14 residues. The CDR3 bases are TGTGCCAGTAGTTCTGGACAGGGGGCTTACGAGCAGTACTTC. Translating gives CASSSGQGAYEQYF.

The J gene is TRBJ2-1, the V gene TRBV15; no firm D call. Germline assignment: CDR1 LNHNV and CDR2 YYDKDF (reference sequence). Trimming took 0 bases from V and 9 from J, leaving 15 bases between them. The CDR3 runs to 15 residues. CDR3 sequence (DNA): TGTGCCACCAGCAGAGATCATGTGTCCTCGCTTGAGCAGTTCTTC. It specifies CATSRDHVSSLEQFF.

This chain uses TRBV25-1 with TRBJ2-7, with 7 bases fitting TRBD1. There are 16 residues in the CDR3. V gave up 6 bases and J gave up 0 bases; unmatched junction bases: 11. In germline, CDR1 is MGHDK, CDR2 SYGVNS. The CDR3 loop reads CASSSSGTVNSYEQYF. The CDR3 DNA is TGTGCCAGCAGCTCTTCCGGGACAGTAAACTCCTACGAGCAGTACTTC.

The chain combines TRBV18 with TRBJ1-1, with D unclear. There are 12 residues in the CDR3. V gave up 6 bases and J gave up 6 bases, with 11 bases separating them. The germline V gene has CDR1 KGHSH and CDR2 LQKENI. The chain's CDR3 is CASSSKRAEAFF. CDR3 sequence (DNA): TGTGCCAGCTCCTCAAAGCGGGCTGAAGCTTTCTTT.

This chain joins TRBV4-1 and TRBJ2-1; 7 bases align to TRBD1. CDR3 length: 19 residues. The V gene end was trimmed by 0 bases and the J gene end by 9 bases; junction bases not matched to a gene: 20. CDR1 is MGHRA and CDR2 is YSYEKL in the germline V gene. CDR3 protein: CASSQEFGMDRPLLIEQFF. DNA of the CDR3: TGCGCCAGCAGCCAAGAATTCGGAATGGACAGGCCGCTTTTGATTGAGCAGTTCTTC.

The chain employs TRBV4-2 and TRBJ2-1; D remains ambiguous. This CDR3 has 16 amino acids. The germline V and J ends were trimmed by 0 bases and 0 bases, with 9 bases remaining between them. Germline V gene sequence: CDR1 LGHNA, CDR2 YNFKEQ. CDR3 sequence (DNA): TGTGCCAGCAGCCAAGATATGGAGAGCTCCTACAATGAGCAGTTCTTC. Translation gives CASSQDMESSYNEQFF.

V usage is TRBV27 and J usage is TRBJ2-1, with TRBD1 matching 7 bases. CDR1 and CDR2 (germline): MNHEY, SMNVEV (reference sequence). This CDR3 contains 14 residues. Trimming removed 4 bases from V and 6 bases from J; junction bases left unmatched: 6. Written as DNA, the CDR3 is TGTGCCAGCAGTTCACCGACAGGGTTCAATGAGCAGTTCTTC. Translation: CASSSPTGFNEQFF.

The chain recombines TRBV7-9 with TRBJ2-1; the match to TRBD2 covers 10 bases. V shed 5 bases and J 5 bases; nucleotides not matched to a gene: 15. The V gene's germline CDR1 is SEHNR and CDR2 FQNEAQ (reference sequence). CDR3 length: 18 amino acids. The CDR3 loop is CASSESIGPSGSDNEQFF. CDR3 sequence (DNA): TGTGCCAGCAGCGAGTCGATAGGGCCTAGCGGGAGTGACAATGAGCAGTTCTTC.

The chain combines TRBV9 with TRBJ1-3; tentatively, D is TRBD1 (6 bases). The ends were cut back, 0 bases at V and 0 bases at J, with 13 bases in the middle. CDR3 length: 17 residues. Germline-derived CDR1 and CDR2 are SGDLS and YYNGEE. As DNA, the CDR3 is TGTGCCAGCAGCGTAGAAAGGACAGCTAGCTCTGGAAACACCATATATTTT. Its translation: CASSVERTASSGNTIYF.

J is TRBJ1-6 and V is TRBV7-9; D is possibly TRBD1 (6 bases). The CDR3 extends over 17 amino acids. In germline, CDR1 is SEHNR, CDR2 FQNEAQ (reference sequence). The V end was cut by 0 bases, the J end by 3 bases, with 12 bases between. CDR3 protein: CASSLARDIYYNSPLHF. CDR3 nucleotides: TGTGCCAGCAGCTTAGCGCGGGACATTTACTATAATTCACCCCTCCACTTT.

The CDR3, as DNA: TGTGCCAGCAGTTACTCGAGATCCACCCAGTCGAACGAGCAGTACTTC. The encoded protein is CASSYSRSTQSNEQYF. This chain links TRBV6-5 with TRBJ2-7; D gene uncertain. CDR3 length: 16 residues. The germline V gene encodes CDR1 MNHEY and CDR2 SVGAGI. Trimming cost V 0 bases and J 5 bases, with 17 bases left between them.

The chain has TRBV30 and TRBJ1-1, with a tentative D call TRBD1 (5 bases). V dropped 3 bases and J dropped 1 base, with 9 bases sitting between them. This CDR3 contains 13 residues. Germline V gene lookup returns CDR1 GTSNPN and CDR2 SVGIG (reference sequence). The CDR3 loop reads CAWRDTRNTEAFF. CDR3 DNA: TGTGCCTGGAGGGACACCCGGAACACTGAAGCTTTCTTT.

This chain joins TRBV10-3 and TRBJ2-1, with D unclear. The CDR3 extends over 16 amino acids. V was shortened by 3 bases and J by 5 bases, with 17 bases between the two germline ends. Germline V gene data show CDR1 as ENHRY and CDR2 as SYGVKD. The CDR3 loop is CAISDLVSAFDNEQFF. DNA for the CDR3: TGTGCCATCAGTGACCTGGTGTCGGCTTTCGACAATGAGCAGTTCTTC.

This rearrangement joins TRBV29-1 to TRBJ2-5, with no clear D. The end of the DNA aligns better with TRBJ2-7, so the J call may be wrong. This CDR3 is 10 amino acids long. Germline V CDR1 and CDR2: SQVTM, ANQGSEA. The CDR3 sequence is CSVLLYEQYF. In DNA form, the CDR3 reads TGCAGCGTTCTTTTATACGAGCAGTACTTC.

To note about this clone: Distinct nucleotide sequences in the sample also encode this CDR3. The chain employs TRBV6-1 and TRBJ1-5; no firm D call. Germline V lookup: CDR1 MNHNS, CDR2 SASEGT. The CDR3 has 12 residues. V gave up 6 bases and J gave up 3 bases, with 6 bases separating them. CDR3 coding DNA: TGTGCCAGCAGGGTCTCCAATCAGCCCCAGCATTTT. Residues: CASRVSNQPQHF.

The chain combines TRBV9 with TRBJ1-2; 8 bases are shared with TRBD1. The CDR3 length is 17 residues. Germline V gives CDR1 SGDLS, CDR2 YYNGEE. V lost 3 bases, J lost 4 bases, and 14 bases stayed unmatched. CDR3 nucleotides: TGTGCCAGCAGCGCTCAGCTGACAGGGGTAGCGACCTATGGCTACACCTTC. Translating gives CASSAQLTGVATYGYTF.

The V gene is TRBV10-3, the J gene TRBJ2-7; D is uncertain. Trimming took off 3 bases at V and 3 bases at J, with 6 bases between the two ends. CDR1 is ENHRY and CDR2 is SYGVKD in the germline V gene. The CDR3 is 12 amino acids. The CDR3 sequence is CAISDSGYEQYF. CDR3 bases: TGTGCCATCAGTGATAGTGGCTACGAGCAGTACTTC.

This chain connects TRBV7-9 to TRBJ2-5, with D tentatively TRBD1 (6 bases). The CDR3 contains 13 residues. Germline V gene lookup returns CDR1 SEHNR and CDR2 FQNEAQ (reference sequence). V lost 3 bases, J lost 5 bases, and 10 bases lay in between. The CDR3 is CASSFRTEETQYF. As DNA, the CDR3 is TGTGCCAGCAGCTTCCGGACAGAGGAGACCCAGTACTTC.

This chain joins TRBV7-3 and TRBJ2-1, with 9 bases that match TRBD1. Germline values: CDR1 SGHTA, CDR2 FQGTGA. This CDR3 spans 15 amino acids. Trimming cost V 0 bases and J 4 bases; bases outside gene matches: 1. The CDR3 is CASSLTGQGYNEQFF. For the CDR3, the DNA is TGTGCCAGCAGCTTAACGGGACAGGGATACAATGAGCAGTTCTTC.

The chain carries TRBV27 and TRBJ2-4, with a tentative D call TRBD2 (5 bases). Germline values: CDR1 MNHEY, CDR2 SMNVEV (reference sequence). This CDR3 has 14 amino acids. V lost 7 bases to trimming and J lost 3 bases, with 13 bases between them. CDR3 coding DNA: TGTGCCAGCACCTCGAGGGAAATCAAAAACATTCAGTACTTC. This translates into CASTSREIKNIQYF.